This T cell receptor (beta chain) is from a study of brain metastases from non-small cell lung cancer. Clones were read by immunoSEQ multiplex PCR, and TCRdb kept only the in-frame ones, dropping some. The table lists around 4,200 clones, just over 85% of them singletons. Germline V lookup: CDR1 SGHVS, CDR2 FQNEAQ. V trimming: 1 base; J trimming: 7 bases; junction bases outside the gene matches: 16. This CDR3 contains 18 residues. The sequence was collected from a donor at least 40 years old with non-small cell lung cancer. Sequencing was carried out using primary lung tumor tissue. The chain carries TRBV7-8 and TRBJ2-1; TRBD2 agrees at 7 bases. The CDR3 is CASSLVRTRIGEGNEQFF. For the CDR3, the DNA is TGTGCCAGCAGCTTAGTCCGGACGCGAATCGGGGAGGGGAATGAGCAGTTCTTC.